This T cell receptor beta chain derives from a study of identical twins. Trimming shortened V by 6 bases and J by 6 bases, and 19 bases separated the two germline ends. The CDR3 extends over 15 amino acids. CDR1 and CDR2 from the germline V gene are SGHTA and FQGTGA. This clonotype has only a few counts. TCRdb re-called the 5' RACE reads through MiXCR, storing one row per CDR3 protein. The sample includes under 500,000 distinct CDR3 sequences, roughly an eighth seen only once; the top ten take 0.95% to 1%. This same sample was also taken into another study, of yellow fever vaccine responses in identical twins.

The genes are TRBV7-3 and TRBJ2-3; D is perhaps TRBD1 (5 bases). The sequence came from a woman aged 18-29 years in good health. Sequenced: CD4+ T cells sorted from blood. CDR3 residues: CASSPSGSRVDTQYF. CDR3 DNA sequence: TGTGCCAGCAGTCCAAGTGGTAGCAGGGTGGATACGCAGTATTTT.